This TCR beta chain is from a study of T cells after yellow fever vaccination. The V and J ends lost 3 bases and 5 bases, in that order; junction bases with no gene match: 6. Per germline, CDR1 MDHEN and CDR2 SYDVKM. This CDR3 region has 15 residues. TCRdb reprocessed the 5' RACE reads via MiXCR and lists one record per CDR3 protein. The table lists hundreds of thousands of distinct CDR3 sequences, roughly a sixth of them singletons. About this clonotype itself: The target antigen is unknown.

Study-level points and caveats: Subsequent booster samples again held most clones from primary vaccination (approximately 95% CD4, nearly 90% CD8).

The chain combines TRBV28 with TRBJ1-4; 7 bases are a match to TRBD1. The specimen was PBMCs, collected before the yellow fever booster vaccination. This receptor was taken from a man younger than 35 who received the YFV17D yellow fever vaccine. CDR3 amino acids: CASSLAGGPNEKLFF. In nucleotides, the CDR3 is TGTGCCAGCAGTTTGGCAGGGGGGCCAAATGAAAAACTGTTTTTT.